One sample yielded the 8 T cell receptor beta chains listed below, sequenced in a study of cytomegalovirus exposure and HLA in healthy donors. PCR was performed using 60 Vbeta and 13 Jbeta primers. Here immunoSEQ multiplex PCR was the method, and the copy in TCRdb shows in-frame clones only, minus some. Here the sample spans about 150,000 clones, about 68% being singletons. The material sequenced was PBMCs. The receptor source for this set is a man aged 25-45 years in good health and CMV-seronegative.

The chain couples TRBV7-2 to TRBJ2-3, with 15 bases identical to TRBD2. The germline V gene has CDR1 SGHTA and CDR2 FQGNSA. This CDR3 spans 17 amino acids. V lost 5 bases and J lost 6; bases outside the gene matches: 9. The CDR3 DNA follows: TGTGCCAGCAGCCCACGGACTAGCGGGGGGGCTAATGATACGCAGTATTTT. Translating gives CASSPRTSGGANDTQYF.

The chain is built from TRBV15 and TRBJ2-3, with D maybe TRBD1 (5 bases). Germline V lookup: CDR1 LNHNV, CDR2 YYDKDF (reference sequence). This CDR3 is 13 amino acids long. Trimming took off 0 bases at V and 10 bases at J, with 11 bases between the two ends. CDR3: CATSREMGRAQYF. The CDR3 DNA is TGTGCCACCAGCAGAGAAATGGGGCGTGCGCAGTATTTT.

The chain links TRBV19 to TRBJ1-2; D perhaps matches TRBD1 (6 bases). Trimming stripped 3 bases from V and 5 bases from J, with 13 bases between. Germline assignment: CDR1 LNHDA and CDR2 SQIVND (reference sequence). This CDR3 is 14 amino acids long. The CDR3 region is CASSIIGQLYGYTF. CDR3 coding DNA: TGTGCCAGTAGTATCATCGGACAGCTATATGGCTACACCTTC.

The genes are TRBV2 and TRBJ1-1, with D possibly being TRBD1 (6 bases). Germline CDR1 is SNHLY and CDR2 is FYNNEI. Trimming took off 7 bases at V and 2 bases at J, with 8 bases between the two ends. This CDR3 has 12 amino acids. The CDR3 protein is CASMGHNTEAFF. In DNA form, the CDR3 reads TGTGCCAGCATGGGACATAACACTGAAGCTTTCTTT.

V is TRBV15 and J is TRBJ2-2; possibly TRBD1 for D (6 bases). With 8 bases removed from V and 6 bases from J, the gap between germline ends came to 10 bases. Germline CDR1 LNHNV, CDR2 YYDKDF (reference sequence). The CDR3 runs to 12 residues. CDR3 sequence: CATGKGAGELFF. In DNA form, the CDR3 reads TGTGCCACCGGGAAGGGGGCCGGGGAGCTGTTTTTT.

The chain is built from TRBV10-3 and TRBJ1-1; no clear D. Trimming pared 4 bases from V and 1 base from J, leaving 7 bases between. The CDR3 consists of 13 residues. CDR1 and CDR2 (germline): ENHRY, SYGVKD. DNA for the CDR3: TGTGCCATCAGTGTGGGAGAGAACACTGAAGCTTTCTTT. Translating gives CAISVGENTEAFF.

Note on this clone: At one end, the junction sequence differs from germline, possibly due to a read error. The chain combines TRBV7-9 with TRBJ1-1; unclear D gene. Germline V gene sequence: CDR1 SEHNR, CDR2 FQNEAQ (reference sequence). This CDR3 is 12 amino acids long. The CDR3 protein is CSSSLGLSEAFF. In nucleotides, the CDR3 is TGTTCCAGCAGCTTAGGTTTAAGCGAAGCTTTCTTT.

This clone occurred a few times. V gene TRBV29-1 combines with J gene TRBJ2-5; TRBD2 agrees at 10 bases. The CDR3 runs to 15 residues. Per the germline V gene, CDR1 is SQVTM and CDR2 is ANQGSEA. The ends lost 3 bases at V and 2 bases at J; junction bases unmatched: 6. CDR3 residues: CSVEKAAGGQETQYF. CDR3 coding DNA: TGCAGCGTTGAGAAGGCAGCGGGGGGGCAAGAGACCCAGTACTTC.